The clone carrying this T cell receptor (beta chain) was counted many times. Antigen unknown. In germline, CDR1 is SGHRS, CDR2 YFSETQ. There are 14 residues in the CDR3. The V and J ends lost 2 bases and 4 bases respectively, with 10 bases between them. The sample is drawn from a study of breast tumors, draining lymph nodes, adjacent tissues. TCRdb passed the multiplex PCR reads through MiXCR, listing each CDR3 protein once. The sample holds some 250,000 distinct CDR3 sequences, roughly a third seen once. Findings of the study overall: Luminal-like breast cancer showed significantly greater tumor-nontumor repertoire similarity than basal-like breast cancer did.

Samples came from axillary lymph nodes draining the breast cancer. The sample consisted of axillary lymph node tissue. The TCR comes from a female donor with breast cancer. Some clones in this sample may be carry-over from other donors' samples. This sequence joins TRBV5-1 and TRBJ2-1; possible D gene TRBD1, 6 bases. This CDR3 reads CASSFRDTYNEQFF. The CDR3, as DNA: TGCGCCAGCAGCTTTCGGGACACTTACAATGAGCAGTTCTTC.